This entry concerns a single T cell receptor (beta chain). The antigen is not known. The same CDR3 also results from other DNA sequences found in this sample. V was trimmed by 2 bases and J by 6 bases, leaving 7 bases between them. Looked up from germline, CDR1 is MNHEY and CDR2 is SVGAGI. This CDR3 contains 12 residues. Primers for the PCR totalled 60 Vbeta and 13 Jbeta. The method was immunoSEQ multiplex PCR; TCRdb's version includes in-frame clones alone and lacks a portion of them. The repertoire has about 140,000 clones, 60% to 75% of them found once; the top ten carry about 6.5%. This entry belongs to a study of cytomegalovirus exposure and HLA in healthy donors. Study-level results: While the bulk of TCR sequences proved rare, some public TCRs turned up in many donors.

This TCR came from a man between 25 and 39 years old in good health and CMV-seronegative. The source material was PBMCs. The chain employs TRBV6-5 and TRBJ1-1, with D unresolved. The CDR3 is CASSYAGSEAFF. In DNA form, the CDR3 reads TGTGCCAGCAGTTACGCGGGGTCTGAAGCTTTCTTT.